This T cell receptor beta chain was sequenced during a study of blood T cell repertoires in COVID-19. Study as a whole: Specimens from acute and convalescent COVID-19 originated in the United States, Italy and Spain.

As processed by the authors: For nucleated cells, counts were estimated from reference gene primer amplification. Profiled with immunoSEQ multiplex PCR; TCRdb holds only in-frame clones, not every one. The D gene and trimming were derived from the DNA, and the V and J assignments and clone size from that table. The table has about 370,000 clones, about 89% seen once. This clone was counted only a few times. The V end was cut by 6 bases, the J end by 3 bases, with 6 bases between. CDR3 length: 12 amino acids. The germline gives CDR1 SGDLS, CDR2 YYNGEE. The sequence derives from a woman between 25 and 40 years old with COVID-19, enrolled during active disease. Material: peripheral blood. The rearrangement joins TRBV9 to TRBJ2-2; no clear D gene. CDR3 nucleotide sequence: TGTGCCAGCAAGAGTGACACCGGGGAGCTGTTTTTT. Its protein product is CASKSDTGELFF.